Each of the 5 T cell receptor beta chains below was sequenced from the same sample in a study of cytomegalovirus exposure and HLA in healthy donors. The PCR contained 60 Vbeta and 13 Jbeta primers. Generated by immunoSEQ multiplex PCR, the TCRdb table keeps only in-frame clones and is missing some. The table has 170,000 or so clones, around four fifths seen once. The sequenced sample consisted of PBMCs. All receptors come from a man in his fifties or sixties in good health and CMV-seronegative.

The rearrangement uses TRBV7-3 and TRBJ2-7; weak D call: TRBD2 (6 bases). Looked up from germline, CDR1 is SGHTA and CDR2 is FQGTGA. V dropped 2 bases and J dropped 0 bases, with 8 bases sitting between them. The CDR3 loop spans 14 amino acids. The CDR3 DNA reads TGTGCCAGCAGCTTAGCGGGGAACTCCTACGAGCAGTACTTC. Its translation: CASSLAGNSYEQYF. The variable domain in full, with the rest retrieved from reference TRBV7-3 and TRBJ2-7, is GAGVSQTPSNKVTEKGKYVELRCDPISGHTALYWYRQSLGQGPEFLIYFQGTGAADDSGLPNDRFFAVRPEGSVSTLKIQRTERGDSAVYLCASSLAGNSYEQYFGPGTRLTVT.

In nucleotides, the CDR3 is TGCGCCAGCAGCCAAGAACTTCCTTATGACGAGCAGTACTTC. Translation gives CASSQELPYDEQYF. This chain joins TRBV4-1 and TRBJ2-7; D is unresolved. CDR3 length equals 14 residues. The V end lost 0 bases, the J end lost 5 bases, and 11 bases lay between the germline ends. The germline V gene has CDR1 MGHRA and CDR2 YSYEKL.

The chain carries TRBV2 and TRBJ2-5; tentatively, D is TRBD2 (6 bases). CDR1 SNHLY and CDR2 FYNNEI come from the germline V gene. There are 15 residues in the CDR3. The V gene lost 4 bases and the J gene lost 6 bases, with 18 bases spanning the gap. CDR3 DNA: TGTGCCAGCAGTGGGATGGGGGGTGTTGTGAAGACCCAGTACTTC. As protein: CASSGMGGVVKTQYF.

This rearrangement joins TRBV7-2 to TRBJ2-3, with 8 bases lining up with TRBD1. The CDR3 extends over 16 amino acids. CDR1 and CDR2 from the germline V gene are SGHTA and FQGNSA. V shed 5 bases, J shed 4 bases, and the junction held 11 bases outside the gene matches. The CDR3 nucleotides are TGTGCCAGCAGCCTAGGAGGACAGGGTTACGCAGATACGCAGTATTTT. The encoded protein is CASSLGGQGYADTQYF.

The chain joins TRBV5-4 to TRBJ1-2, with TRBD1 identical over 10 bases. In germline, CDR1 is SGHNT, CDR2 YYREEE (reference sequence). Trimming cost V 4 bases and J 4 bases; bases outside gene matches: 13. CDR3 length equals 17 residues. The CDR3 nucleotides are TGTGCCAGCAGCCCTCAGTTTCCCGGACAGGGGGGCTATGGCTACACCTTC. This sequence encodes CASSPQFPGQGGYGYTF.